These 8 T cell receptor beta chains were all obtained from the same sample, sequenced in a study of blood T cell repertoires in COVID-19. The assay was immunoSEQ multiplex PCR, and TCRdb's table has in-frame clones only and misses some. This table holds tens of thousands of clones, less than 90% found once. The sequenced sample was peripheral blood. All receptors come from a human donor in a cohort sampled during active COVID-19.

This chain links TRBV7-9 with TRBJ1-1; no clear D gene. This CDR3 is built from 13 residues. The V end lost 5 bases, the J end lost 6 bases, and 13 bases lay between the germline ends. Germline V lookup: CDR1 SEHNR, CDR2 FQNEAQ (reference sequence). The CDR3 DNA reads TGTGCCAGCAGCAAAGGGCTGATCCCTGAAGCTTTCTTT. Amino acids: CASSKGLIPEAFF.

As for this clone: This CDR3 is also generated by other DNA sequences in the sample. This chain links TRBV7-9 with TRBJ1-2; 8 bases line up with TRBD1. CDR1 SEHNR and CDR2 FQNEAQ come from the germline V gene (reference sequence). This CDR3 has 17 residues. Losses at the gene ends were 1 base for V and 4 bases for J; bases not matched to a gene: 11. Written as DNA, the CDR3 is TGTGCCAGCAGCTTAGGGGGGCGCAGGGGGCGAGTCTATGGCTACACCTTC. This encodes CASSLGGRRGRVYGYTF.

The CDR3 DNA reads as TGTGCCAGCAGCGAGAGACAGGCGACAGATACGCAGTATTTT. This encodes CASSERQATDTQYF. The chain joins TRBV7-2 to TRBJ2-3; D might be TRBD1 (6 bases). The length of the CDR3 is 14 residues. Trimming cost V 5 bases and J 3 bases, with 12 bases left between them. The germline V gene has CDR1 SGHTA and CDR2 FQGNSA.

The chain is built from TRBV28 and TRBJ2-7; tentatively, D is TRBD2 (5 bases). The CDR3 length is 14 residues. The germline V and J ends were trimmed by 6 bases and 2 bases, with 14 bases remaining between them. Per the germline V gene, CDR1 is MDHEN and CDR2 is SYDVKM. CDR3 coding DNA: TGTGCCAGCAGAGCGGACCCCCCCGCCTACGAGCAGTACTTC. This sequence encodes CASRADPPAYEQYF.

In its sample, this clone was seen a few times. This chain links TRBV4-1 with TRBJ1-3; D remains ambiguous. CDR1 and CDR2 from the germline V gene are MGHRA and YSYEKL. V lost 2 bases, J lost 0 bases, and 5 bases lay in between. The CDR3 spans 14 residues. The CDR3 nucleotides are TGCGCCAGCAGCCAATTCCTCTCTGGAAACACCATATATTTT. Translated: CASSQFLSGNTIYF.

This chain links TRBV3-1 (or the pseudogene TRBV3-2) with TRBJ2-7; tentatively, D is TRBD2 (6 bases). V lost 4 bases and J 2 bases, leaving 15 bases between the germline ends. CDR3 size: 15 residues. In germline, CDR1 is LGHDT, CDR2 YNNKEL (reference sequence). CDR3 sequence: CASSPRVGGPYEQYF. CDR3 nucleotide sequence: TGTGCCAGCAGCCCGCGAGTGGGGGGACCCTACGAGCAGTACTTC.

The V gene is TRBV12-3 or TRBV12-4, the J gene TRBJ2-1; D is possibly TRBD2 (6 bases). The CDR3 extends over 12 amino acids. Trimming took 2 bases from V and 10 from J, leaving 9 bases between them. CDR3 region: CASSLLASEQFF. CDR3 bases: TGTGCCAGCAGTTTACTAGCGTCGGAGCAGTTCTTC.

The gene calls are TRBV10-2 and TRBJ2-7; a possible D gene is TRBD2 (6 bases). The V end was cut by 2 bases, the J end by 2 bases, with 10 bases between. CDR1 and CDR2 (germline): WSHSY, SAAADI. CDR3 length equals 14 residues. CDR3 bases: TGCGCCAGCAGTGAGACTAGCTTTGCCTACGAGCAGTACTTC. Its translation is CASSETSFAYEQYF.